Listed below are T cell receptor beta chains from one sample, sequenced in a study of blood T cell repertoires in COVID-19. Data came from immunoSEQ multiplex PCR; TCRdb stores just in-frame clones and leaves some out. The sample carries some 240,000 clones, approximately 86% recorded once. Sequencing used PBMCs or T cells enriched from blood (not recorded which). These receptors came from a woman aged 35 to 49 with acute COVID-19. CDR3s include the opening cysteine and the closing phenylalanine or tryptophan. D genes are given only for firm matches. Clone size appears in some rows only: once, few, many, or a class for an expanded clone.

cdr3_length j_call v_call d_call clone_size cdr3_aa cdr3_nt
15 TRBJ1-5 TRBV6-5 . . CASSTSGGGNQPQHF TGTGCCAGCAGTACAAGTGGGGGGGGGAATCAGCCCCAGCATTTT
12 TRBJ2-7 TRBV18 . . CASALRAEEQYF TGTGCCAGCGCACTTCGCGCGGAGGAGCAGTACTTC
14 TRBJ1-4 TRBV6-5 . . CASRGGQTNEKLFF TGTGCCAGCAGGGGGGGGCAGACTAATGAAAAACTGTTTTTT
15 TRBJ1-1 TRBV6-4 . . CASSDTSPWNTEAFF TGTGCCAGCAGTGACACTTCCCCATGGAACACTGAAGCTTTCTTT
14 TRBJ1-2 TRBV5-4 TRBD1 . CASSSRDRGDGYTF TGTGCCAGCAGCAGCCGGGACAGGGGGGATGGCTACACCTTC
17 TRBJ2-5 TRBV11-2 TRBD2 . CASSSGLAGRIQETQYF TGTGCCAGCAGCTCAGGACTAGCGGGACGAATACAAGAGACCCAGTACTTC
16 TRBJ2-7 TRBV4-1 . . CASSQVPEGESYEQYF TGCGCCAGCAGCCAAGTTCCCGAGGGGGAGTCCTACGAGCAGTACTTC
14 TRBJ1-5 TRBV2 . . CASGQDYSNQPQHF TGTGCCAGCGGCCAAGACTATAGCAATCAGCCCCAGCATTTT
15 TRBJ2-1 TRBV7-9 TRBD1 . CASSDRDRGNNEQFF TGTGCCAGCAGCGACCGGGACAGGGGGAACAATGAGCAGTTCTTC
15 TRBJ2-1 TRBV7-9 . . CASSLGSSKVPEQFF TGTGCCAGCAGCTTAGGGAGTAGTAAGGTGCCTGAGCAGTTCTTC
17 TRBJ1-5 TRBV27 TRBD1 once CASSPGQGGERAQPQHF TGTGCCAGCAGTCCCGGACAGGGAGGGGAAAGGGCTCAGCCCCAGCATTTT
15 TRBJ2-2 TRBV7-3 . . CASSLGGPNTGELFF TGTGCCAGCAGCCTCGGAGGGCCTAACACCGGGGAGCTGTTTTTT
18 TRBJ2-2 TRBV3-1/TRBV3-2 . . CASSQADSGDSNTGELFF TGTGCCAGCAGCCAAGCGGATTCGGGGGACTCGAACACCGGGGAGCTGTTTTTT
16 TRBJ2-7 TRBV19 . once CASSRSGTLSSYEQYF TGTGCCAGTAGCCGAAGCGGGACACTAAGCTCCTACGAGCAGTACTTC
15 TRBJ2-2 TRBV5-5 TRBD2 . CASSLTSGRIGELFF TGTGCCAGCAGCTTGACTAGCGGGAGGATCGGGGAGCTGTTTTTT
13 TRBJ1-5 TRBV3-1/TRBV3-2 . . CASSRQSNQPQHF TGTGCCAGCAGCCGACAGAGCAATCAGCCCCAGCATTTT
14 TRBJ2-2 TRBV2 . . CASSVARSTGELFF TGTGCCAGCAGTGTCGCCCGCAGCACCGGGGAGCTGTTTTTT
16 TRBJ2-3 TRBV7-8 . . CASSLVTGRGADTQYF TGTGCCAGCAGCTTAGTTACCGGGAGAGGGGCAGATACGCAGTATTTT
16 TRBJ2-1 TRBV25-1 TRBD2 . CASSEMGGSGDNEQFF TGTGCCAGCAGTGAGATGGGCGGGAGTGGGGACAATGAGCAGTTCTTC
17 TRBJ2-1 TRBV14 TRBD2 . CASSQESVIAGYNEQFF TGTGCCAGCAGCCAAGAATCTGTGATAGCGGGGTACAATGAGCAGTTCTTC
15 TRBJ1-2 TRBV7-9 . . CASSLAGGGGKGYTF TGTGCCAGCAGCTTAGCGGGAGGTGGAGGGAAGGGCTACACCTTC
17 TRBJ2-1 TRBV24-1 TRBD2 once CATSDYGGGWSWGEQFF TGTGCCACCAGTGATTACGGGGGGGGATGGTCGTGGGGTGAGCAGTTCTTC
15 TRBJ2-7 TRBV9 TRBD2 . CASSVLAGGFSEQYF TGTGCCAGCAGCGTCCTAGCGGGAGGTTTCTCCGAGCAGTACTTC
13 TRBJ1-1 TRBV5-1 TRBD1 . CASSLQGDTEAFF TGCGCCAGCAGCTTACAGGGGGACACTGAAGCTTTCTTT